This paragraph covers one TCR beta chain sequence. Its antigen is as yet unknown. The data are from a study of OX40 agonist ivuxolimab in advanced cancers. Study-wide context: The eligibility criteria allowed prior anti-PD-1, anti-PD-L1 or anti-CTLA-4 therapy, and about 40% had some. Partial responses were achieved by three patients, of whom one had hepatocellular carcinoma and two had cutaneous melanoma. Findings and caveats of the study: The antigens recognized by the expanded peripheral T cells, that is their antigen specificity, were not determined. Near-lowest levels of clonal expansion characterized partial responders at 0.1-3.0 mg/kg.

Generated by immunoSEQ multiplex PCR, the TCRdb table keeps only in-frame clones and is missing some. The top ten hold approximately 3.9% of the sample, which has under 25,000 clones, about four fifths seen once. The sequenced sample was CD4+ or CD8+ T cells sorted from blood, obtained in a trial of the OX40 agonist ivuxolimab. The receptor comes from an adult with an advanced solid tumor such as melanoma, head and neck, liver or kidney cancer.

This CDR3 is CATHAHKETQYF. CDR3 nucleotides: TGTGCCACCCACGCCCATAAAGAGACCCAGTACTTC. This sequence joins TRBV5-4 and TRBJ2-5; D not certain. The V gene's germline CDR1 is SGHNT and CDR2 YYREEE (reference sequence). The V end was cut by 9 bases, the J end by 3 bases, with 12 bases between. The CDR3 runs 12 residues.